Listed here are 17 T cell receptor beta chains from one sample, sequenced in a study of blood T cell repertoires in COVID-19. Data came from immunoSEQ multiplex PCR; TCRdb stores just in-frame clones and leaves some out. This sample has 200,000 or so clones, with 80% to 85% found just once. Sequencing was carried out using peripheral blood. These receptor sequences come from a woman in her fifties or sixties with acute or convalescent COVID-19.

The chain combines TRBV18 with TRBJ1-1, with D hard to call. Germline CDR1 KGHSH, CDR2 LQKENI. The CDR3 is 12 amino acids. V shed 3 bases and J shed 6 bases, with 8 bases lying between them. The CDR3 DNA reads TGTGCCAGCTCACCGGCCGGGGCTGAAGCTTTCTTT. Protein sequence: CASSPAGAEAFF.

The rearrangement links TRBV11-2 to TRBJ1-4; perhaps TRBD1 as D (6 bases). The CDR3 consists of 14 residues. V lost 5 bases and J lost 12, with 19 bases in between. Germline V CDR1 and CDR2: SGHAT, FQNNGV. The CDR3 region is CASSRDTYPGELFF. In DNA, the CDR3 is TGTGCCAGCAGCCGGGACACCTATCCCGGGGAACTGTTTTTT.

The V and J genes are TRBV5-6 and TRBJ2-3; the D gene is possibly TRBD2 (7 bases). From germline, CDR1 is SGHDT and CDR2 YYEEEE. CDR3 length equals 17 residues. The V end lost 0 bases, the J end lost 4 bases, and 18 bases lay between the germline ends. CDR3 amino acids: CASSLVVGGPKADTQYF. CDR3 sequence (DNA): TGTGCCAGCAGCTTGGTCGTGGGGGGGCCTAAAGCAGATACGCAGTATTTT.

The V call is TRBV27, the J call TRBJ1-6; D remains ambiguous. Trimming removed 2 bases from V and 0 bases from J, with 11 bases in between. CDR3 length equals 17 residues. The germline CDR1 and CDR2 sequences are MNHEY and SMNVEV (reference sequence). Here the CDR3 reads CASSLRLSSSYNSPLHF. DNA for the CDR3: TGTGCCAGCAGTTTACGACTTTCGAGCTCCTATAATTCACCCCTCCACTTT.

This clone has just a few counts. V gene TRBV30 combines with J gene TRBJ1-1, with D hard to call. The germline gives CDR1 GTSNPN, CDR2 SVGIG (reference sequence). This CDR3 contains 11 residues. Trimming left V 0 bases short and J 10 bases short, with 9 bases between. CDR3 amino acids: CAWSVPPVAFF. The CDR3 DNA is TGTGCCTGGAGTGTACCCCCAGTAGCTTTCTTT.

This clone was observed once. CDR3 nucleotide sequence: TGCGCCAGCAGCTCCCGGGGTGCCCCCTACGAGCAGTACTTC. Protein: CASSSRGAPYEQYF. This chain connects TRBV5-1 to TRBJ2-7; TRBD2 is a possible D gene (5 bases). Germline CDR1 is SGHRS and CDR2 is YFSETQ. The CDR3 is 14 residues long. V was cut by 3 bases and J by 2 bases, with 12 bases left in between.

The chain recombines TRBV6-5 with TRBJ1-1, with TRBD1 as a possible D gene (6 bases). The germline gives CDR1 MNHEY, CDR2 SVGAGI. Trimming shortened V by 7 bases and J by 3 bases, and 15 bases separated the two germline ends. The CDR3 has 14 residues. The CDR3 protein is CASILTGGYTEAFF. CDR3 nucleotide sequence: TGTGCCAGCATTCTGACAGGAGGATACACTGAAGCTTTCTTT.

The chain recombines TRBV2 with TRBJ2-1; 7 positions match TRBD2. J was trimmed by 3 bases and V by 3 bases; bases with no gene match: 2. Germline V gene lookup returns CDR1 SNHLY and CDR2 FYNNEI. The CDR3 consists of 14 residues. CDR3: CASSEVAGYNEQFF. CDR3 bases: TGTGCCAGCAGTGAGGTAGCGGGCTACAATGAGCAGTTCTTC.

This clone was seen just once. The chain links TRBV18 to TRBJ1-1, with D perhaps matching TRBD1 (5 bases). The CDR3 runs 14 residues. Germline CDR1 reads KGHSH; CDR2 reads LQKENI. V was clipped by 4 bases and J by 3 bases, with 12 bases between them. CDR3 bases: TGTGCCAGCTCACGGGGGGGGAGAGACACTGAAGCTTTCTTT. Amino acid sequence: CASSRGGRDTEAFF.

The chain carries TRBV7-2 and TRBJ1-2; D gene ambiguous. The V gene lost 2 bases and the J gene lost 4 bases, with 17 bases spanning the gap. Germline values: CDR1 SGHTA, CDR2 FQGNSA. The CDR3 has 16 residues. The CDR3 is CASSLREHGFGYGYTF. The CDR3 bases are TGTGCCAGCAGCTTACGTGAACACGGGTTTGGCTATGGCTACACCTTC.

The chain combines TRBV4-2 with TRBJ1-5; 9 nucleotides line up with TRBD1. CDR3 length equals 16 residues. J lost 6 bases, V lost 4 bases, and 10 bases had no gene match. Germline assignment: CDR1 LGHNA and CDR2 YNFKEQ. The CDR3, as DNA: TGTGCCAGCAGCCCCACCAGACAGGGACAGGGTCAGCCCCAGCATTTT. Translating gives CASSPTRQGQGQPQHF.

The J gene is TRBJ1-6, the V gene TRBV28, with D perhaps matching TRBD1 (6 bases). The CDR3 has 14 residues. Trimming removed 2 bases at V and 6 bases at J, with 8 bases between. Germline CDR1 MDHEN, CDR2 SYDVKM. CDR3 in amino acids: CASSLVRGNSPLHF. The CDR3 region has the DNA TGTGCCAGCAGTTTAGTCAGGGGTAATTCACCCCTCCACTTT.

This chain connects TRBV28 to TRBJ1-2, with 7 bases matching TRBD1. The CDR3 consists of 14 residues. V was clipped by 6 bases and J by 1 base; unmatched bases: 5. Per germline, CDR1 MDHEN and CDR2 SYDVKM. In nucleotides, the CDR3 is TGTGCCAGCAGCACCGGACAGGTTAACTATGGCTACACCTTC. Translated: CASSTGQVNYGYTF.

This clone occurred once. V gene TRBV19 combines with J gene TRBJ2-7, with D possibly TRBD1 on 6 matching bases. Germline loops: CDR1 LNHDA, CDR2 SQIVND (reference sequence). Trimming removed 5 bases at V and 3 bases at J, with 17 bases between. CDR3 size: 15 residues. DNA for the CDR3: TGTGCCAGTAGTCTCACCATCCGGGACAACTACGAGCAGTACTTC. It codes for CASSLTIRDNYEQYF.

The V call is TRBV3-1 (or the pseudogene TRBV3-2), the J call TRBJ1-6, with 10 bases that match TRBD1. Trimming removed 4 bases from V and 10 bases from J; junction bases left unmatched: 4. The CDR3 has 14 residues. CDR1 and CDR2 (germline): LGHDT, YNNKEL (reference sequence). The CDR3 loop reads CASSLGQGGSPLHF. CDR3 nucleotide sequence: TGTGCCAGCAGCCTTGGACAGGGGGGCTCACCCCTCCACTTT.

For the CDR3, the DNA is TGTGCCAGCAACATGAGACAGGGGGCGATAGAGACCCAGTACTTC. Protein product: CASNMRQGAIETQYF. The chain couples TRBV2 to TRBJ2-5, with 10 bases matching TRBD1. The CDR3 length is 15 residues. The junction had 9 bases not matched to a gene; V was cut back by 7 bases and J by 4 bases. Germline loops: CDR1 SNHLY, CDR2 FYNNEI.

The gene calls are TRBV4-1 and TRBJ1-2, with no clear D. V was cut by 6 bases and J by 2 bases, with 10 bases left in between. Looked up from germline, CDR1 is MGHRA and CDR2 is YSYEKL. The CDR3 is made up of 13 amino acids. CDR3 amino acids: CASSPQENYGYTF. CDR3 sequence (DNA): TGCGCCAGCAGTCCGCAGGAAAACTATGGCTACACCTTC.